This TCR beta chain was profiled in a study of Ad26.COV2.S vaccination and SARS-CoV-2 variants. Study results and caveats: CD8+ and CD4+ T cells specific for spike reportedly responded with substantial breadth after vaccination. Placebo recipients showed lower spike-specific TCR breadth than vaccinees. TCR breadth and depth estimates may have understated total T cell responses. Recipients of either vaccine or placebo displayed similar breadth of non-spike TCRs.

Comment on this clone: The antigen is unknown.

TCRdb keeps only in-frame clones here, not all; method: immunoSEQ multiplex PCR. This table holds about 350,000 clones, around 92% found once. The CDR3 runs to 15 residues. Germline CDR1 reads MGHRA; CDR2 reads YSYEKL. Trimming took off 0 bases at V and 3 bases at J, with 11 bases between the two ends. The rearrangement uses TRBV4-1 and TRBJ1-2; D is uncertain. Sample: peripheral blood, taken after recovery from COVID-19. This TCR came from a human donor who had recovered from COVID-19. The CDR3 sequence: CASSQDRGGHYGYTF. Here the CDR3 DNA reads TGCGCCAGCAGCCAAGATCGTGGAGGCCACTATGGCTACACCTTC.